Below are 8 T cell receptor beta chains sequenced from a single sample in a study of brain metastases from non-small cell lung cancer. Some clones are missing from TCRdb's copy, which holds only in-frame ones; the method was immunoSEQ multiplex PCR. The sample lists 550 to 700 clones, over 85% occurring once. The material sequenced was primary lung tumor tissue. Receptors originate from a donor aged 40 or over with non-small cell lung cancer.

J is TRBJ2-1 and V is TRBV7-2, with 8 positions matching TRBD1. V shed 5 bases and J 7 bases; nucleotides not matched to a gene: 13. The CDR3 length is 16 residues. The germline V gene has CDR1 SGHTA and CDR2 FQGNSA. The CDR3 nucleotides read TGTGCCAGCAGCCAGCAGGGGGCCCCTGTGGGGAATGAGCAGTTCTTC. Its protein product is CASSQQGAPVGNEQFF. The full variable domain, completed using reference TRBV7-2 and TRBJ2-1, is GAGVSQSPSNKVTEKGKDVELRCDPISGHTALYWYRQSLGQGLEFLIYFQGNSAPDKSGLPSDRFSAERTGGSVSTLTIQRTQQEDSAVYLCASSQQGAPVGNEQFFGPGTRLTVL.

This clone showed up just once. The chain carries TRBV7-8 and TRBJ2-7, with D perhaps TRBD2 (6 bases). There are 15 residues in the CDR3. Germline V gene data show CDR1 as SGHVS and CDR2 as FQNEAQ. Trimming stripped 5 bases from V and 0 bases from J, with 14 bases between. The CDR3 coding sequence is TGTGCCAGCAGCCCCCTCTGGGGGGACTCCTACGAGCAGTACTTC. This encodes CASSPLWGDSYEQYF.

Regarding this clone: A junction boundary mismatches the germline segment, possibly from a read error. The gene calls are TRBV11-2 and TRBJ2-7; TRBD1 matches at 8 bases. This CDR3 spans 12 amino acids. The germline CDR1 and CDR2 sequences are SGHAT and FQNNGV. The CDR3 DNA sequence: TGTGCCAGCAGGGGACAGGCTGCCGAGCAATACTTC. It codes for CASRGQAAEQYF.

Points on this clone: A junction end diverges from the germline sequence, so it may reflect a read error. V gene TRBV28 combines with J gene TRBJ2-3, with a possible D match to TRBD1 (6 bases). The germline CDR1 and CDR2 sequences are MDHEN and SYDVKM. CDR3 length equals 18 residues. CDR3 DNA sequence: TGTGCCAGCAGTTTAAAGGCACCGGGACAAGCCCTTCGGAGTACGCAATATTTT. Protein sequence: CASSLKAPGQALRSTQYF.

The genes are TRBV6-5 and TRBJ1-6, with 9 bases lining up with TRBD1. The germline V gene has CDR1 MNHEY and CDR2 SVGAGI. The CDR3 extends over 15 amino acids. J gave up 7 bases and V 4 bases, and 5 bases lay outside the gene matches. CDR3 bases: TGTGCCAGCAGTTCCCGCGGACAGGGGAATTCACCCCTCCACTTT. Translated, it gives CASSSRGQGNSPLHF.

This sequence joins TRBV2 and TRBJ1-6; D is ambiguous. The CDR3 runs 14 residues. Germline V gives CDR1 SNHLY, CDR2 FYNNEI. Trimming left V 4 bases short and J 0 bases short, with 4 bases between. CDR3 nucleotide sequence: TGTGCCAGCAGTGTACCCTCCTATAATTCACCCCTCCACTTT. Its translation is CASSVPSYNSPLHF. Filled out from reference TRBV2 and TRBJ1-6, the complete variable domain reads EPEVTQTPSHQVTQMGQEVILRCVPISNHLYFYWYRQILGQKVEFLVSFYNNEISEKSEIFDDQFSVERPDGSNFTLKIRSTKLEDSAMYFCASSVPSYNSPLHFGNGTRLTVT.

This clone was seen only once. The chain uses TRBV6-5 and TRBJ1-1; possible D gene TRBD1, 6 bases. Germline CDR1 reads MNHEY; CDR2 reads SVGAGI. The V end was cut by 4 bases, the J end by 5 bases, with 14 bases between. The CDR3 consists of 14 residues. CDR3 in amino acids: CASSSPGARTEAFF. The CDR3, as DNA: TGTGCCAGCAGTTCCCCGGGGGCGAGAACTGAAGCTTTCTTT.

This clone was seen more than once but under ten times. The V gene is TRBV5-1, the J gene TRBJ1-1; D uncertain. Germline assignment: CDR1 SGHRS and CDR2 YFSETQ. This CDR3 is built from 12 residues. V lost 4 bases to trimming and J lost 4 bases, with 8 bases between them. The CDR3 region is CASSRAPTEAFF. The CDR3 region has the DNA TGCGCCAGCAGCCGGGCGCCCACTGAAGCTTTCTTT.